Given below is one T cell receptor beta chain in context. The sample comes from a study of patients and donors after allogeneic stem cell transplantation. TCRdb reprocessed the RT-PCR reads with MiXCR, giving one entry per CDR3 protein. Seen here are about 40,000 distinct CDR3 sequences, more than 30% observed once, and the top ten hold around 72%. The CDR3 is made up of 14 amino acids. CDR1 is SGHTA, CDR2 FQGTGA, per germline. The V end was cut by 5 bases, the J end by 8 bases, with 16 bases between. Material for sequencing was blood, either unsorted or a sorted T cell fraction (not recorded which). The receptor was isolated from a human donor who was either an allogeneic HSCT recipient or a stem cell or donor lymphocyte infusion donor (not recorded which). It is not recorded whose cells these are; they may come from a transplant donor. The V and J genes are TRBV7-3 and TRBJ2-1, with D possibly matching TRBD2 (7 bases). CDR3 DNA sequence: TGTGCCAGCAGCCCACAGGGAGGGTTCGATGAGCAGTTCTTC. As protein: CASSPQGGFDEQFF.